This T cell receptor (beta chain) emerged from a study of response to subunit inactivated influenza vaccine. This clonotype was seen more than once but under ten times. TCRdb recomputed calls from the RT-PCR reads with MiXCR, one row per CDR3 protein. The sample consists of 500,000 to 750,000 distinct CDR3 sequences, 11% to 15% of them appearing once. Germline assignment: CDR1 SGHDN and CDR2 FVKESK. With 2 bases removed from V and 2 bases from J, the gap between germline ends came to 13 bases. This CDR3 has 15 residues. Material: PBMCs from blood, obtained about 13 days after vaccination. This sequence originates from a middle-aged man who received an inactivated influenza vaccine. The J gene is TRBJ2-7, the V gene TRBV14; D possibly corresponds to TRBD2 (6 bases). The CDR3 bases are TGTGCCAGCAGCCAAACTAGCTTTCGGGCCTACGAGCAGTACTTC. Translating gives CASSQTSFRAYEQYF.